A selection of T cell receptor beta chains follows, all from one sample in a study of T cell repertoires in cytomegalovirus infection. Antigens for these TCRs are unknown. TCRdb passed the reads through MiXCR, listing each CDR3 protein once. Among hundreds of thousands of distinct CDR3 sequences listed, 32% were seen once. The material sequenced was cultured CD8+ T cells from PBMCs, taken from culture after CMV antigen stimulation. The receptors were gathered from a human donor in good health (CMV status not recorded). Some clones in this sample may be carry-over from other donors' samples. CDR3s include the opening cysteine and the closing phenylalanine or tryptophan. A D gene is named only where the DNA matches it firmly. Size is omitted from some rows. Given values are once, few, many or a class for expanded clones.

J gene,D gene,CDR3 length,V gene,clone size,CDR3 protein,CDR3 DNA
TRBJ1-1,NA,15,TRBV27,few,CASISIRVGNTEAFF,TGTGCCAGCATATCCATCAGGGTTGGAAACACTGAAGCTTTCTTT
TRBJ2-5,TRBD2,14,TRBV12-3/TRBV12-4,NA,CASRGSGEKETQYF,TGTGCCAGCAGGGGGAGCGGGGAGAAAGAGACCCAGTACTTC
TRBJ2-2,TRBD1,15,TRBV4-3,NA,CASSPLGQGTGELFF,TGCGCCAGCAGCCCCCTAGGACAGGGCACCGGGGAGCTGTTTTTT
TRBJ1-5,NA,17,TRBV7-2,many,CASSLELWGTLEQPQHF,TGTGCCAGCAGCTTAGAGTTATGGGGCACTCTGGAGCAGCCCCAGCATTTT
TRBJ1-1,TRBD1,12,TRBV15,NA,CATRIDRGEAFF,TGTGCCACCAGGATCGACAGGGGTGAAGCTTTCTTT
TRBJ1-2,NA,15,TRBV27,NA,CASSFIGTGSGNYTF,TGTGCCAGCAGTTTTATCGGAACAGGGTCCGGAAACTACACCTTC
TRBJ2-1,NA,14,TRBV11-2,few,CASSSPQGRNEQFF,TGTGCCAGCAGCTCCCCACAGGGAAGGAATGAGCAGTTCTTC
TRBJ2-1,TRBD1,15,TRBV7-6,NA,CASSSFGTDDNEQFF,TGTGCCAGCAGCTCCTTTGGGACAGACGACAATGAGCAGTTCTTC
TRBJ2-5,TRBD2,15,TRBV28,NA,CASSLRAGGLETQYF,TGTGCCAGCAGTTTACGAGCGGGGGGGCTAGAGACCCAGTACTTC
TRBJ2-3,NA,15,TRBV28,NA,CASSLWAESTDTQYF,TGTGCCAGCAGTTTATGGGCGGAGAGCACAGATACGCAGTATTTT
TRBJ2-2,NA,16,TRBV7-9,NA,CASSAFGQPNTGELFF,TGTGCCAGCAGCGCCTTCGGACAGCCGAACACCGGGGAGCTGTTTTTT
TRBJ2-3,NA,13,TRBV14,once,CASSSTQGLAQYF,TGTGCCAGCAGCTCAACCCAGGGACTCGCGCAGTATTTT
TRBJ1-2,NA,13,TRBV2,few,CASSGRPLDGYTF,TGTGCCAGCAGTGGTCGGCCCCTGGACGGCTACACCTTC
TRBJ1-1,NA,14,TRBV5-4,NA,CASSSTELNTEAFF,TGTGCCAGCAGCTCGACAGAGCTGAACACTGAAGCTTTCTTT
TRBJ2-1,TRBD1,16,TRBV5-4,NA,CASSLGWDRGEDEQFF,TGTGCCAGCAGCTTGGGGTGGGACAGGGGGGAGGATGAGCAGTTCTTC
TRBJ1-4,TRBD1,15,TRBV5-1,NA,CASSLGATGKEKLFF,TGCGCCAGCAGCCTTGGGGCGACAGGGAAGGAAAAACTGTTTTTT
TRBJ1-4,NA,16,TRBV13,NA,CASSLGTTEGGEKLFF,TGTGCCAGCAGCTTGGGGACGACCGAGGGGGGTGAAAAACTGTTTTTT
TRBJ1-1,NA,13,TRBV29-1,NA,CSVEDAGNTEAFF,TGCAGCGTTGAAGATGCTGGGAACACTGAAGCTTTCTTT